Each of the 8 T cell receptor beta chains below was sequenced from the same sample in a study of T cells in women clearing cervical HPV infection (dated by TCRdb to 2016 to 2019). The library was built by means of the immunoSEQ multiplex PCR assay. Here the immuneACCESS table is served through TCRdb, limited to in-frame sequences with V and J called. Missing clones are a known gap in these copies; in checked studies unresolved V genes cover under half, and the rest lacks a known reason. The table for this sample lists more than 20,000 clones. Less than 15% of the sample rests with the top ten. Material for sequencing was blood buffy coat. The receptors stem from a woman aged 18 to 75 with a cervical HPV16 infection that either progressed to CIN3+ or cleared (not recorded which).

Regarding this clone: The CDR3 extends 3 residues past the end of the read, so its final part is completed from the germline J gene. This sequence joins TRBV2 and TRBJ2-7; perhaps TRBD1 as D (6 bases). V lost 8 bases, J lost 6 bases, and 14 bases lay in between. The germline gives CDR1 SNHLY, CDR2 FYNNEI. This CDR3 region has 12 residues. CDR3 protein: CASLNRAAEQYF. CDR3 bases read: TGTGCCAGCTTGAACAGGGCCGCCGAG. The variable domain in full, completed from reference TRBV2 and TRBJ2-7, reads EPEVTQTPSHQVTQMGQEVILRCVPISNHLYFYWYRQILGQKVEFLVSFYNNEISEKSEIFDDQFSVERPDGSNFTLKIRSTKLEDSAMYFCASLNRAAEQYFGPGTRLTVT.

As regards this clone: The observed sequence ends 3 residues before the CDR3 terminus, with the missing tail filled in from the germline J gene. The genes are TRBV20-1 and TRBJ2-1; TRBD2 agrees at 12 bases. V trimming: 0 bases; J trimming: 8 bases; junction bases outside the gene matches: 8. Looked up from germline, CDR1 is DFQATT and CDR2 is SNEGSKA (reference sequence). The CDR3 covers 16 residues. The chain's CDR3 is CSARDRRLAGVYEQFF. CDR3 DNA (partial): TGCAGTGCTAGAGATCGCAGACTAGCGGGAGTCTATGAG.

Remarks on this clone: The CDR3 goes on 3 residues after the read ends, and that part is filled in from the germline J gene. This chain joins TRBV18 and TRBJ2-2; 10 nucleotides line up with TRBD2. CDR1 is KGHSH and CDR2 is LQKENI in the germline V gene. J lost 6 bases, V lost 3 bases, and 1 base had no gene match. The CDR3 length is 14 residues. CDR3 protein: CASSPLAGAGELFF. CDR3 bases read: TGTGCCAGCTCACCGCTAGCGGGAGCCGGGGAG.

About this clone itself: Read data end 3 residues before the CDR3 end; the end is taken from the germline J gene. The chain links TRBV20-1 to TRBJ2-2; TRBD1 aligns across 9 bases. V gave up 6 bases and J gave up 4 bases; unmatched junction bases: 9. Germline V gene lookup returns CDR1 DFQATT and CDR2 SNEGSKA (reference sequence). The length of the CDR3 is 15 residues. The CDR3 protein is CSAAGTGSFTGELFF. The part of the CDR3 DNA that was read is TGCAGTGCGGCCGGGACAGGGAGTTTCACCGGGGAG.

In regard to this clone: Coverage ceases 3 residues before the CDR3 finishes, and the germline J gene fills in the end. The chain recombines TRBV20-1 with TRBJ2-3, with a possible D match to TRBD2 (6 bases). V lost 8 bases to trimming and J lost 4 bases, with 22 bases between them. Per the germline V gene, CDR1 is DFQATT and CDR2 is SNEGSKA (reference sequence). This CDR3 is built from 15 residues. The CDR3 sequence is CSPTRGSVYADTQYF. Incomplete CDR3 DNA: TGCAGTCCCACTCGGGGGAGCGTTTACGCAGATACG.

In regard to this clone: With the read ending 3 residues before the CDR3 end, the germline J gene is used to fill in that end. This chain links TRBV7-3 with TRBJ2-1; 9 bases line up with TRBD2. Losses at the gene ends were 2 bases for V and 2 bases for J; bases not matched to a gene: 1. Germline assignment: CDR1 SGHTA and CDR2 FQGTGA. The CDR3 extends over 15 amino acids. Partial CDR3 DNA: TGTGCCAGCAGCTTAGCGGGGGGGACCTACAATGAG. Its protein product is CASSLAGGTYNE. In full, the CDR3 reads CASSLAGGTYNEQFF. The whole variable domain, filled in from reference TRBV7-3 and TRBJ2-1, reads GAGVSQTPSNKVTEKGKYVELRCDPISGHTALYWYRQSLGQGPEFLIYFQGTGAADDSGLPNDRFFAVRPEGSVSTLKIQRTERGDSAVYLCASSLAGGTYNEQFFGPGTRLTVL.

In the case of this clone: The DNA ends 3 residues before the CDR3 does, and the rest of the CDR3 is filled in from the germline J gene. This chain uses TRBV12-3 or TRBV12-4 with TRBJ1-2, with TRBD1 identical over 8 bases. Germline trimming cut 10 bases from V and 5 bases from J; bases unmatched to any gene: 6. This CDR3 is built from 12 residues. CDR3 sequence: CAIRTGIYGYTF. Incomplete CDR3 DNA: TGTGCCATCCGGACAGGGATATATGGC.

About this clone: The read ends 3 residues early relative to the CDR3; the germline J gene fills the gap. The chain links TRBV20-1 to TRBJ2-5; 8 bases match TRBD2. The CDR3 has 15 residues. The germline CDR1 and CDR2 sequences are DFQATT and SNEGSKA (reference sequence). Unmatched junction bases numbered 4, after V lost 0 bases and J lost 1 base. The CDR3 sequence is CSAREGSGAQETQYF. The part of the CDR3 DNA that was read is TGCAGTGCTAGAGAGGGTAGCGGGGCCCAAGAGACC.